These 23 T cell receptor beta chains share one sample of origin, sequenced in a study of OX40 agonist ivuxolimab in advanced cancers. TCRdb keeps only in-frame clones here, not all; method: immunoSEQ multiplex PCR. Of under 90,000 clones listed, 70% to 90% are singletons. The sequenced sample was CD4+ or CD8+ T cells sorted from blood, obtained in a trial of the OX40 agonist ivuxolimab. Receptor source: an adult with an advanced solid tumor such as melanoma, head and neck, liver or kidney cancer.

CDR3 DNA sequence: TGCAGCGTCCGCCCCCACCAGAGCTCCTACGAGCAGTACTTC. Translation gives CSVRPHQSSYEQYF. V gene TRBV29-1 combines with J gene TRBJ2-7, with no clear D. Trimming removed 6 bases from V and 0 bases from J, with 15 bases in between. Germline lookup yields CDR1 SQVTM and CDR2 ANQGSEA. This CDR3 comprises 14 residues.

This chain links TRBV20-1 with TRBJ2-1; D is ambiguous. The germline gives CDR1 DFQATT, CDR2 SNEGSKA (reference sequence). This CDR3 is 11 amino acids long. CDR3 nucleotide sequence: TGCAGGTGGGTTAGGAACAATGAGCAGTTCTTC. Translation: CRWVRNNEQFF.

The V and J genes are TRBV28 and TRBJ2-5; D might be TRBD1 (5 bases). The end of the DNA aligns better with TRBJ2-7, so the J call may be wrong. This CDR3 has 14 residues. Germline V gene data show CDR1 as MDHEN and CDR2 as SYDVKM. This chain's CDR3 is CASRTQGNSYEQYF. The CDR3 region has the DNA TGTGCCAGCAGAACGCAGGGCAACTCCTACGAGCAGTACTTC.

This chain joins TRBV2 and TRBJ1-5, with a weak D call TRBD1 (5 bases). The V end lost 4 bases, the J end lost 3 bases, and 16 bases lay between the germline ends. Germline V lookup: CDR1 SNHLY, CDR2 FYNNEI. This CDR3 has 16 residues. The CDR3 region is CASSVRGASNNQPQHF. The CDR3 coding sequence is TGTGCCAGCAGTGTAAGGGGAGCTTCTAACAATCAGCCCCAGCATTTT.

The chain uses TRBV5-1 and TRBJ1-1; maybe TRBD1 (5 bases). Between the trimmed V and J ends, which lost 0 bases and 5 bases, there was a span of 11 bases. Germline V gives CDR1 SGHRS, CDR2 YFSETQ. The CDR3 contains 14 residues. The CDR3 DNA reads as TGCGCCAGCAGCTTGGCCGCTGCAGGGACTGAAGCTTTCTTT. This encodes CASSLAAAGTEAFF.

This clone was counted ten times or more. The chain links TRBV19 to TRBJ2-2, with 15 bases matching TRBD2. The CDR3 is made up of 20 amino acids. J was trimmed by 5 bases and V by 0 bases; bases with no gene match: 10. Per the germline V gene, CDR1 is LNHDA and CDR2 is SQIVND (reference sequence). DNA of the CDR3: TGTGCCAGTAGTATAGACCTAAGGACTAGCGGGAGGGCCGAGACCGGGGAGCTGTTTTTT. This encodes CASSIDLRTSGRAETGELFF.

This clone appeared a single time. The chain employs TRBV25-1 and TRBJ1-1; D is undetermined. V lost 3 bases, J lost 1 base, and 9 bases lay in between. Germline V gene lookup returns CDR1 MGHDK and CDR2 SYGVNS. The CDR3 totals 14 residues. The CDR3 spells CASSDPVRNTEAFF. CDR3 nucleotides: TGTGCCAGCAGTGACCCCGTCAGGAACACTGAAGCTTTCTTT. Full variable domain (rest looked up from reference TRBV25-1 and TRBJ1-1): EADIYQTPRYLVIGTGKKITLECSQTMGHDKMYWYQQDPGMELHLIHYSYGVNSTEKGDLSSESTVSRIRTEHFPLTLESARPSHTSQYLCASSDPVRNTEAFFGQGTRLTVV.

The gene calls are TRBV5-1 and TRBJ2-1; D not certain. The CDR3 length is 13 residues. Trimming pared 1 base from V and 8 bases from J, leaving 10 bases between. Looked up from germline, CDR1 is SGHRS and CDR2 is YFSETQ. CDR3 protein: CASSLYELYEQFF. The CDR3 DNA reads TGCGCCAGCAGCTTGTATGAACTATATGAGCAGTTCTTC.

The rearrangement links TRBV11-2 to TRBJ2-7, with 7 bases that match TRBD1. The CDR3 covers 14 residues. Germline-derived CDR1 and CDR2 are SGHAT and FQNNGV. The trim removed 7 bases at V and 3 bases at J, leaving 9 bases unmatched. CDR3 DNA: TGTGCCAGCAACGGACGACAGGGACGCTACGAGCAGTACTTC. Protein sequence: CASNGRQGRYEQYF.

The chain joins TRBV7-2 to TRBJ2-6; D is uncertain. Germline values: CDR1 SGHTA, CDR2 FQGNSA. V gave up 8 bases and J gave up 0 bases, with 5 bases separating them. The CDR3 is 13 residues long. The CDR3, as DNA: TGTGCCAGCGGAGCCTCTGGGGCCAACGTCCTGACTTTC. This sequence encodes CASGASGANVLTF. The variable domain in full, with the rest retrieved from reference TRBV7-2 and TRBJ2-6, is GAGVSQSPSNKVTEKGKDVELRCDPISGHTALYWYRQSLGQGLEFLIYFQGNSAPDKSGLPSDRFSAERTGGSVSTLTIQRTQQEDSAVYLCASGASGANVLTFGAGSRLTVL.

The chain joins TRBV27 to TRBJ2-5; D is ambiguous. V lost 2 bases to trimming and J lost 9 bases, with 16 bases between them. This CDR3 is built from 14 residues. Germline CDR1 MNHEY, CDR2 SMNVEV (reference sequence). The CDR3 DNA reads TGTGCCAGCAGTTTAAAAGGGCTAGGGCCGGCCCAGTACTTC. Encoded protein: CASSLKGLGPAQYF.

The chain is built from TRBV7-2 and TRBJ2-3; 7 bases are a match to TRBD2. The CDR3 contains 16 residues. After removal of 0 bases from V and 3 bases from J, the junction contained 6 bases not matched to a gene. CDR1 is SGHTA and CDR2 is FQGNSA in the germline V gene. In DNA form, the CDR3 reads TGTGCCAGCAGCTTAGCGGCAGGGAGGGTAACAGATACGCAGTATTTT. This sequence encodes CASSLAAGRVTDTQYF.

The chain uses TRBV28 and TRBJ2-7; no clear D. The CDR3 length is 14 residues. Germline V lookup: CDR1 MDHEN, CDR2 SYDVKM. V lost 5 bases and J 3 bases, leaving 14 bases between the germline ends. CDR3 bases: TGTGCCAGCAGTAGGGTAGGTGGGTTCTACGAGCAGTACTTC. This translates into CASSRVGGFYEQYF.

The chain joins TRBV28 to TRBJ1-4, with TRBD1 matching over 7 bases. In germline, CDR1 is MDHEN, CDR2 SYDVKM. Trimming at V came to 7 bases and at J to 8 bases, leaving 10 bases not matched to a gene. The CDR3 is 14 residues long. The CDR3 sequence: CASTPTGWDEKLFF. CDR3 DNA sequence: TGTGCCAGCACCCCGACAGGGTGGGACGAAAAACTGTTTTTT.

This clone was counted a single time. The chain couples TRBV19 to TRBJ2-2; D remains unclear. The CDR3 has 16 residues. Germline V gene lookup returns CDR1 LNHDA and CDR2 SQIVND (reference sequence). Trimming pared 1 base from V and 6 bases from J, leaving 15 bases between. The CDR3 protein is CASSIVGLGNPGELFF. CDR3 nucleotides: TGTGCCAGTAGTATAGTAGGGTTGGGCAATCCCGGGGAGCTGTTTTTT.

The rearrangement uses TRBV7-6 and TRBJ2-1, with 7 bases lining up with TRBD1. The CDR3 runs to 14 residues. Trimming cost V 6 bases and J 7 bases; bases outside gene matches: 9. From germline, CDR1 is SGHVS and CDR2 FNYEAQ. Here the CDR3 DNA reads TGTGCCAGCAGTCCAGGGGGTCTCTGGAATGAGCAGTTCTTC. It encodes CASSPGGLWNEQFF. Using reference TRBV7-6 and TRBJ2-1 for the parts outside the CDR3, the full variable domain is GAGVSQSPRYKVTKRGQDVALRCDPISGHVSLYWYRQALGQGPEFLTYFNYEAQQDKSGLPNDRFSAERPEGSISTLTIQRTEQRDSAMYRCASSPGGLWNEQFFGPGTRLTVL.

The chain is built from TRBV19 and TRBJ2-7, with a possible D match to TRBD1 (5 bases). From germline, CDR1 is LNHDA and CDR2 SQIVND (reference sequence). With 4 bases removed from V and 3 bases from J, the gap between germline ends came to 16 bases. This CDR3 spans 15 amino acids. The CDR3: CASSNYQGAFYEQYF. The CDR3 DNA is TGTGCCAGTAGTAACTATCAGGGTGCGTTCTACGAGCAGTACTTC.

V gene TRBV6-5 combines with J gene TRBJ1-5; the D is unclear. V shed 2 bases and J shed 6 bases, with 11 bases lying between them. The CDR3 loop spans 14 amino acids. CDR1 MNHEY and CDR2 SVGAGI come from the germline V gene. CDR3 coding DNA: TGTGCCAGCAGTTACGCGGGTTTCGGTCAGCCCCAGCATTTT. Residues: CASSYAGFGQPQHF.

The V gene is TRBV7-9, the J gene TRBJ2-5; D ambiguous. Per the germline V gene, CDR1 is SEHNR and CDR2 is FQNEAQ (reference sequence). The CDR3 is 13 residues long. Trimming stripped 0 bases from V and 2 bases from J, with 4 bases between. This chain's CDR3 is CASSLATQETQYF. The CDR3 DNA reads as TGTGCCAGCAGCTTAGCGACACAAGAGACCCAGTACTTC. Full variable domain (outside the CDR3, taken from reference TRBV7-9 and TRBJ2-5): DTGVSQNPRHKITKRGQNVTFRCDPISEHNRLYWYRQTLGQGPEFLTYFQNEAQLEKSRLLSDRFSAERPKGSFSTLEIQRTEQGDSAMYLCASSLATQETQYFGPGTRLLVL.

V usage is TRBV6-1 and J usage is TRBJ2-7, with D uncertain. CDR3 length: 13 amino acids. V lost 5 bases and J 6 bases, leaving 14 bases between the germline ends. Germline V gene data show CDR1 as MNHNS and CDR2 as SASEGT. The CDR3 sequence is CASSSTLSGEQYF. The CDR3 bases are TGTGCCAGCAGTTCCACCCTTTCTGGCGAGCAGTACTTC.

The V gene is TRBV6-1, the J gene TRBJ2-5; D unresolved. The V gene's germline CDR1 is MNHNS and CDR2 SASEGT. This CDR3 spans 14 amino acids. Trimming removed 4 bases at V and 5 bases at J, with 14 bases between. CDR3 residues: CASSGSQTWETQYF. DNA for the CDR3: TGTGCCAGCAGTGGGAGCCAAACCTGGGAGACCCAGTACTTC.

The chain links TRBV7-2 to TRBJ1-3, with 11 nucleotides matching TRBD1. V was pared by 2 bases and J by 2 bases, with 8 bases of the junction left unmatched. The CDR3 spans 18 residues. Germline V CDR1 and CDR2: SGHTA, FQGNSA. DNA for the CDR3: TGTGCCAGCAGCTTAACCGGACAGGGGGCAGGGGCTGGAAACACCATATATTTT. This sequence encodes CASSLTGQGAGAGNTIYF.

V is TRBV5-1 and J is TRBJ1-2; D remains ambiguous. Germline lookup yields CDR1 SGHRS and CDR2 YFSETQ. The CDR3 extends over 14 amino acids. Trimming stripped 4 bases from V and 2 bases from J, with 12 bases between. The CDR3 reads CASSTGPYNYGYTF. CDR3 in DNA: TGCGCCAGCAGCACCGGACCCTACAACTATGGCTACACCTTC.